The rows below give T cell receptor beta chains drawn from one sample of a study of T cell changes during pregnancy in multiple sclerosis. The method was immunoSEQ multiplex PCR; TCRdb's version includes in-frame clones alone and lacks a portion of them. The sample records about 130,000 clones, 90% to 98% being singletons. The sample in question was peripheral blood, obtained after pregnancy. These receptors originate from a female donor with multiple sclerosis, enrolled in a pregnancy study. CDR3s include the opening cysteine and the closing phenylalanine or tryptophan. A D gene is named only where the DNA matches it firmly. Expanded clones get a size class; other rows say once, few or many, or leave the size out.

clone size | D gene | J gene | V gene | CDR3 DNA | CDR3 protein
NA | TRBD1 | TRBJ2-1 | TRBV19 | TGTGCCAGTAGGAGAAGAACCGGGACAGGGGACAATGAGCAGTTCTTC | CASRRRTGTGDNEQFF
NA | TRBD2 | TRBJ2-7 | TRBV29-1 | TGCAGCGTTGGGAGGACTAGCGGGAGGGCCGGAGGGGGATACGAGCAGTACTTC | CSVGRTSGRAGGGYEQYF
once | TRBD2 | TRBJ2-1 | TRBV20-1 | TGCAGTGCCACCCCGGGGGGAGAGCAGTTCTTC | CSATPGGEQFF
NA | TRBD2 | TRBJ2-2 | TRBV18 | TGTGCCAGCTCACGTAATAGCGGGAAAGACACCGGGGAGCTGTTTTTT | CASSRNSGKDTGELFF
NA | NA | TRBJ2-1 | TRBV9 | TGTGCCAGCAGCGTAGATCCTAGCGCCAACAATGAGCAGTTCTTC | CASSVDPSANNEQFF
NA | TRBD2 | TRBJ2-1 | TRBV6-5 | TGTGCCACCAATGGGGCGGGAGTCTACAATGAGCAGTTCTTC | CATNGAGVYNEQFF
NA | NA | TRBJ1-1 | TRBV28 | TGTGCCAGCAGGGTTTCGGTCATGAACACTGAAGCTTTCTTT | CASRVSVMNTEAFF
NA | TRBD1 | TRBJ1-4 | TRBV4-1 | TGCGCCAGCAGCCAAGATCACCATGGGACAGATGAAAAACTGTTTTTT | CASSQDHHGTDEKLFF
NA | TRBD2 | TRBJ2-5 | TRBV5-1 | TGCGCCAGCAGACCAGCGGGAGGGCAGACCCAGTACTTC | CASRPAGGQTQYF
NA | NA | TRBJ1-1 | TRBV28 | TGTGCCAGCAGTTTAGGTTGGGGGAGGTACACTGAAGCTTTCTTT | CASSLGWGRYTEAFF
NA | TRBD2 | TRBJ2-2 | TRBV9 | TGTGCCAGCAGCCCCTGGGGAGGGGACGTTCCCGGGGAGCTGTTTTTT | CASSPWGGDVPGELFF
NA | NA | TRBJ1-2 | TRBV14 | TGTGCCAGCAGCCGCGGGTTTACAGGCTACACCTTC | CASSRGFTGYTF
NA | NA | TRBJ2-1 | TRBV7-2 | TGTGCCAGCAGCTTAGCAGCTGAGCAGTTCTTC | CASSLAAEQFF
NA | TRBD2 | TRBJ2-3 | TRBV9 | TGTGCCAGCAGCGTCGCGGGAGGAGGCACAGATACGCAGTATTTT | CASSVAGGGTDTQYF
NA | NA | TRBJ2-7 | TRBV5-1 | TGCGCCAGCAGCTTGGAATACAGCCGCGGGAACCCCTACGAGCAGTACTTC | CASSLEYSRGNPYEQYF
NA | NA | TRBJ2-7 | TRBV29-1 | TGCAGCGCCGCCCGCGACTACGAGCAGTACTTC | CSAARDYEQYF
NA | NA | TRBJ2-5 | TRBV6-1 | TGTGCCAGCAGTGATGGGCCTGGGACCCAGTACTTC | CASSDGPGTQYF
NA | NA | TRBJ2-7 | TRBV11-2 | TGTGCCAGCAGCTCATCGACAGGTTTTTACGAGCAGTACTTC | CASSSSTGFYEQYF
NA | NA | TRBJ2-2 | TRBV10-3 | TGTGCCATCAGTGAGCCTAGTTCCGGGGAGCTGTTTTTT | CAISEPSSGELFF
NA | TRBD1 | TRBJ2-1 | TRBV14 | TGTGCCAGCAGCCACCTGGGGACAGGGCGGGGTGAGCAGTTCTTC | CASSHLGTGRGEQFF
NA | NA | TRBJ2-3 | TRBV7-9 | TGTGCCAGCAGCTTAGCGCTCCGGCGGGAAGACACAGATACGCAGTATTTT | CASSLALRREDTDTQYF
NA | NA | TRBJ1-2 | TRBV19 | TGTGCCAGTAGGTTGGCGGGCGGGGGCTATGGCTACACCTTC | CASRLAGGGYGYTF
NA | TRBD2 | TRBJ2-7 | TRBV11-1 | TGTGCCAGCAGCTTTTACGCGGGAGGAGGGAACGAGCAGTACTTC | CASSFYAGGGNEQYF
NA | NA | TRBJ2-1 | TRBV7-2 | TGTGCCAGCAGCTTACTTACACAAGCGACCTCCTACAATGAGCAGTTCTTC | CASSLLTQATSYNEQFF
NA | TRBD2 | TRBJ2-7 | TRBV27 | TGTGCCACCGGACTAGCGGGAGAGGTTATTTCCTACGAGCAGTACTTC | CATGLAGEVISYEQYF
NA | NA | TRBJ2-3 | TRBV19 | TGTGCCAGTAGTATAGTAGGGGCGGATACGCAGTATTTT | CASSIVGADTQYF
once | TRBD2 | TRBJ2-1 | TRBV6-6 | TGTGCCAGCAGTTACACCGGGACTAGCGGGAGGGGGCAGTTCTTC | CASSYTGTSGRGQFF
NA | TRBD1 | TRBJ1-3 | TRBV5-5 | TGTGCCAGCAGCTTGGGACAGGGGAAATCTGGAAACACCATATATTTT | CASSLGQGKSGNTIYF
NA | TRBD1 | TRBJ2-2 | TRBV28 | TGTGCCAGCAGTCGTCCCGGGACAGGGTACGGGGTTGACGGGGAGCTGTTTTTT | CASSRPGTGYGVDGELFF
NA | NA | TRBJ2-6 | TRBV7-8 | TGTGCCAGCAGCCAGTCATACTCTGGGGCCAACGTCCTGACTTTC | CASSQSYSGANVLTF
NA | TRBD1 | TRBJ2-1 | TRBV19 | TGTGCCAGTAGTAAAGACCGCGGGACAGGTACAAATGAGCAGTTCTTC | CASSKDRGTGTNEQFF
NA | NA | TRBJ1-1 | TRBV2 | TGTGCCAGCAGTGAGTTCCCTTCGGGGGGGGGAGCTTTCTTT | CASSEFPSGGGAFF
NA | NA | TRBJ1-5 | TRBV6-6 | TGTGCCAGCAGTTCATTTCGCAATCAGCCCCAGCATTTT | CASSSFRNQPQHF
NA | TRBD1 | TRBJ1-5 | TRBV2 | TGTGCCAGCGAAGACAGGGGGTCGGATCAGCCCCAGCATTTT | CASEDRGSDQPQHF
NA | TRBD1 | TRBJ2-7 | TRBV7-2 | TGTGCCAGCAGTTTAGCCAGGGACAGTCGCTACGAGCAGTACTTC | CASSLARDSRYEQYF
NA | TRBD2 | TRBJ2-7 | TRBV5-1 | TGCGCCAGCAGACCGGGACTAGCGGGAGGGGACTACGAGCAGTACTTC | CASRPGLAGGDYEQYF
NA | TRBD1 | TRBJ2-7 | TRBV13 | TGTGCCAGCAGCAATAAAGGACAGGGGGGGAACGAGCAGTACTTC | CASSNKGQGGNEQYF
NA | NA | TRBJ1-6 | TRBV6-5 | TGTGCCAGCAGTTACTCGACAGGTTACCTTAATTCACCCCTCCACTTT | CASSYSTGYLNSPLHF
NA | TRBD2 | TRBJ2-3 | TRBV7-9 | TGTGCCAGCAGCAAGGGACTAGCGGGATGGAGCACAGATACGCAGTATTTT | CASSKGLAGWSTDTQYF
NA | NA | TRBJ2-3 | TRBV28 | TGTGCCAGCAGCCAAACAGGCACAGATACGCAGTATTTT | CASSQTGTDTQYF
NA | NA | TRBJ1-4 | TRBV6-6 | TGTGCCAGCAGTCCAGGGCTTAATGAAAAACTGTTTTTT | CASSPGLNEKLFF
once | NA | TRBJ1-5 | TRBV2 | TGTGCCAGCAGTGGTGAGGGGGGGCAGCCCCAGCATTTT | CASSGEGGQPQHF
NA | TRBD1 | TRBJ2-7 | TRBV28 | TGTGCCAGCAGTTACCCTACCTCAGGGGGCCAACCCTACGAGCAGTACTTC | CASSYPTSGGQPYEQYF
NA | NA | TRBJ2-5 | TRBV11-2 | TGTGCCAGCAGCTTAGATCGGGGTTCAGAGACCCAGTACTTC | CASSLDRGSETQYF
NA | TRBD2 | TRBJ2-4 | TRBV7-8 | TGTGCCAGCAGCTTAGCAGGGACTAGCGGGAGAGGATCGGCCAAAAACATTCAGTACTTC | CASSLAGTSGRGSAKNIQYF
NA | TRBD2 | TRBJ2-1 | TRBV5-4 | TGTGCCAGCAGCCCTGGACTAGCGGGGGGGTACAATGAGCAGTTCTTC | CASSPGLAGGYNEQFF
NA | NA | TRBJ2-5 | TRBV7-8 | TGTGCCAGCAGCTTAGGGGCTTATTCCGTTGGGGAGACCCAGTACTTC | CASSLGAYSVGETQYF
NA | NA | TRBJ2-5 | TRBV7-9 | TGTGCAGGGCGGGGTTACGAAGAGACCCAGTACTTC | CAGRGYEETQYF
NA | NA | TRBJ1-5 | TRBV7-8 | TGTGCCAGCAGCCAAGGGGGAAGGACAAGCAATCAGCCCCAGCATTTT | CASSQGGRTSNQPQHF